The 26 T cell receptor beta chains in this list originate from one sample, sequenced in a study of blood T cell repertoires in COVID-19. Some clones are missing from TCRdb's copy, which holds only in-frame ones; the method was immunoSEQ multiplex PCR. This table holds about 58,000 clones, 70% to 90% found once. The source material was peripheral blood. These receptors all come from a woman between 65 and 79 years old with active COVID-19.

The genes are TRBV10-3 and TRBJ2-3, with D possibly TRBD2 on 6 matching bases. CDR3 length: 13 residues. Germline V gives CDR1 ENHRY, CDR2 SYGVKD. Trimming removed 4 bases at V and 4 bases at J, with 9 bases between. The CDR3 protein is CAISAGDSDTQYF. CDR3 DNA sequence: TGTGCCATCAGTGCGGGAGACTCAGATACGCAGTATTTT.

This clone was observed once. V and J are TRBV29-1 and TRBJ2-5, with D perhaps matching TRBD1 (5 bases). Trimming left V 6 bases short and J 1 base short, with 18 bases between. The CDR3 spans 15 residues. Germline CDR1 SQVTM, CDR2 ANQGSEA. The CDR3 region has the DNA TGCAGCGTCGTGGTGGTGCAGGGTCCCCAAGAGACCCAGTACTTC. Encoded protein: CSVVVVQGPQETQYF.

A few counts support this clone. The chain combines TRBV7-9 with TRBJ2-7, with D unresolved. Germline V gene data show CDR1 as SEHNR and CDR2 as FQNEAQ (reference sequence). V was clipped by 5 bases and J by 2 bases, with 16 bases between them. This CDR3 is 15 amino acids long. The CDR3 here is CASSHLLESTYEQYF. Written as DNA, the CDR3 is TGTGCCAGCAGCCACCTGTTAGAAAGCACCTACGAGCAGTACTTC.

V gene TRBV11-2 combines with J gene TRBJ1-1; 8 bases line up with TRBD1. With 5 bases clipped from V and 4 bases from J, the junction kept 6 bases outside the gene matches. Germline values: CDR1 SGHAT, CDR2 FQNNGV. CDR3 length: 14 amino acids. In DNA form, the CDR3 reads TGTGCCAGCAGCAGCAGGGGGCGAGGCACTGAAGCTTTCTTT. As protein: CASSSRGRGTEAFF.

The chain carries TRBV7-9 and TRBJ1-1; the match to TRBD1 covers 10 bases. V dropped 5 bases and J dropped 5; count of bases not matched to a gene: 11. The CDR3 sequence is 16 residues long. Germline assignment: CDR1 SEHNR and CDR2 FQNEAQ (reference sequence). In DNA form, the CDR3 reads TGTGCCAGCAGCCCACAAACGGGACAGGGGAGGACTGAAGCTTTCTTT. Protein sequence: CASSPQTGQGRTEAFF.

This sequence joins TRBV18 and TRBJ1-6; TRBD1 matches at 9 bases. This CDR3 contains 14 residues. Germline V gene lookup returns CDR1 KGHSH and CDR2 LQKENI. V was pared by 8 bases and J by 5 bases, with 4 bases of the junction left unmatched. This chain's CDR3 is CASAQGANNSPLHF. The CDR3 bases are TGTGCCAGCGCACAGGGGGCGAATAATTCACCCCTCCACTTT.

This chain uses TRBV6-6 with TRBJ1-1, with D possibly TRBD1 on 5 matching bases. The germline CDR1 and CDR2 sequences are MNHNY and SVGAGI (reference sequence). V lost 2 bases and J 6 bases, leaving 13 bases between the germline ends. The CDR3 covers 14 residues. The CDR3 DNA reads TGTGCCAGCAGTTACGCCCAGGGTGGCCCTGAAGCTTTCTTT. Its translation is CASSYAQGGPEAFF.

This chain links TRBV5-1 with TRBJ2-1; TRBD2 aligns across 10 bases. The ends lost 0 bases at V and 7 bases at J; junction bases unmatched: 10. The CDR3 has 17 amino acids. Germline values: CDR1 SGHRS, CDR2 YFSETQ. Here the CDR3 DNA reads TGCGCCAGCAGCTTGGGACTAGCGGGTTGGCTTGGAAATGAGCAGTTCTTC. This codes for CASSLGLAGWLGNEQFF. Drawing the rest from reference TRBV5-1 and TRBJ2-1, the complete variable domain is KAGVTQTPRYLIKTRGQQVTLSCSPISGHRSVSWYQQTPGQGLQFLFEYFSETQRNKGNFPGRFSGRQFSNSRSEMNVSTLELGDSALYLCASSLGLAGWLGNEQFFGPGTRLTVL.

The chain carries TRBV7-6 and TRBJ1-4; 9 bases align to TRBD1. V trimming: 0 bases; J trimming: 7 bases; junction bases outside the gene matches: 3. This CDR3 contains 15 residues. CDR1 is SGHVS, CDR2 FNYEAQ, per germline. CDR3 sequence: CASSLAGTGREKLFF. The DNA of the CDR3 is TGTGCCAGCAGCTTAGCGGGGACAGGGCGTGAAAAACTGTTTTTT.

The V call is TRBV28, the J call TRBJ2-7, with TRBD1 matching over 7 bases. After removal of 6 bases from V and 6 bases from J, the junction contained 14 bases not matched to a gene. The CDR3 consists of 15 residues. The V gene's germline CDR1 is MDHEN and CDR2 SYDVKM. This CDR3 is CASSPAGTERREQYF. The CDR3 DNA reads as TGTGCCAGCAGCCCTGCCGGGACAGAAAGACGCGAGCAGTACTTC.

The rearrangement uses TRBV18 and TRBJ2-5; unclear D gene. The germline V and J ends were trimmed by 6 bases and 3 bases, with 14 bases remaining between them. The germline CDR1 and CDR2 sequences are KGHSH and LQKENI. The CDR3 has 14 amino acids. As DNA, the CDR3 is TGTGCCAGCTCCCATGCGGCCGAAAAAGAGACCCAGTACTTC. Residues: CASSHAAEKETQYF.

The chain couples TRBV27 to TRBJ2-7, with D perhaps TRBD1 (6 bases). The CDR3 has 14 residues. Trimming left V 4 bases short and J 3 bases short, with 13 bases between. CDR1 and CDR2 from the germline V gene are MNHEY and SMNVEV (reference sequence). The CDR3 DNA reads TGTGCCAGCAGTTCTGGGGGCGAAAACTACGAGCAGTACTTC. Its protein product is CASSSGGENYEQYF.

The chain carries TRBV9 and TRBJ2-7; 8 nucleotides agree with TRBD1. The CDR3 extends over 15 amino acids. V shed 4 bases, J shed 2 bases, and the junction held 8 bases outside the gene matches. Germline lookup yields CDR1 SGDLS and CDR2 YYNGEE. CDR3 loop: CASSPRGTGAYEQYF. Here the CDR3 DNA reads TGTGCCAGCAGCCCGAGGGGGACAGGAGCCTACGAGCAGTACTTC. Based on the CDR3 plus reference TRBV9 and TRBJ2-7, the full variable domain is DSGVTQTPKHLITATGQRVTLRCSPRSGDLSVYWYQQSLDQGLQFLIQYYNGEERAKGNILERFSAQQFPDLHSELNLSSLELGDSALYFCASSPRGTGAYEQYFGPGTRLTVT.

In this sample, this clone turned up a few times. The chain recombines TRBV7-3 with TRBJ2-7, with 7 bases that match TRBD1. From germline, CDR1 is SGHTA and CDR2 FQGTGA. V lost 6 bases and J lost 0; bases outside the gene matches: 5. The CDR3 is made up of 14 amino acids. The CDR3 sequence is CASSPGGSSYEQYF. CDR3 coding DNA: TGTGCCAGCAGTCCAGGGGGTAGCTCCTACGAGCAGTACTTC.

The V and J genes are TRBV11-2 and TRBJ2-3; 7 bases align to TRBD2. The CDR3 length is 13 residues. Germline CDR1 SGHAT, CDR2 FQNNGV. V shed 5 bases, J shed 6 bases, and the junction held 5 bases outside the gene matches. CDR3 nucleotide sequence: TGTGCCAGCAGCCCGGGAGGTCCGGATACGCAGTATTTT. Translating it yields CASSPGGPDTQYF.

The chain recombines TRBV6-5 with TRBJ2-5; TRBD1 matches 9 bases. Germline CDR1 reads MNHEY; CDR2 reads SVGAGI. The CDR3 runs to 15 residues. Losses at the gene ends were 4 bases for V and 5 bases for J; bases not matched to a gene: 8. For the CDR3, the DNA is TGTGCCAGCAGTTTTACCGGGACAGGGAGGGAGACCCAGTACTTC. Translated: CASSFTGTGRETQYF.

This clone has just one count. The gene calls are TRBV5-1 and TRBJ2-2; 8 bases map to TRBD2. The V and J ends lost 5 bases and 0 bases, in that order; junction bases with no gene match: 9. The length of the CDR3 is 17 residues. The germline V gene has CDR1 SGHRS and CDR2 YFSETQ. The CDR3 DNA reads as TGCGCCAGCAGACCGTCTACTAGCGGTTCGAACACCGGGGAGCTGTTTTTT. It specifies CASRPSTSGSNTGELFF.

This sequence joins TRBV4-1 and TRBJ1-4, with D unclear. This CDR3 is built from 15 residues. Germline V gene data show CDR1 as MGHRA and CDR2 as YSYEKL. V gave up 0 bases and J gave up 10 bases, with 15 bases separating them. The CDR3 DNA reads TGCGCCAGCAGCCAAGATCGAGCGACCTCGGGAAAACTGTTTTTT. It codes for CASSQDRATSGKLFF.

This chain connects TRBV6-4 to TRBJ1-1, with D maybe TRBD1 (5 bases). This CDR3 contains 13 residues. Germline CDR1 MRHNA, CDR2 SNTAGT. Between the trimmed V and J ends, which lost 6 bases and 0 bases, there was a span of 8 bases. This CDR3 is CASRDNMNTEAFF. CDR3 in DNA: TGTGCCAGCAGGGACAACATGAACACTGAAGCTTTCTTT.

The rearrangement uses TRBV13 and TRBJ1-1; no definite D call. Germline V gene data show CDR1 as PRHDT and CDR2 as FYEKMQ (reference sequence). Trimming left V 2 bases short and J 4 bases short, with 5 bases between. This CDR3 is 12 amino acids long. The CDR3 protein is CASSLILTEAFF. Written as DNA, the CDR3 is TGTGCCAGCAGCTTAATTCTCACTGAAGCTTTCTTT.

The chain links TRBV5-5 to TRBJ1-1, with TRBD1 matching over 7 bases. The CDR3 is made up of 12 amino acids. J lost 10 bases, V lost 5 bases, and 8 bases had no gene match. Per the germline V gene, CDR1 is SGHKS and CDR2 is YYEKEE (reference sequence). The CDR3 loop is CASRPGQLVAFF. CDR3 nucleotide sequence: TGTGCCAGCAGGCCGGGACAGTTGGTAGCTTTCTTT.

V is TRBV15 and J is TRBJ2-1; D not certain. Looked up from germline, CDR1 is LNHNV and CDR2 is YYDKDF (reference sequence). The CDR3 spans 14 residues. Trimming left V 8 bases short and J 1 base short, with 12 bases between. CDR3 protein: CATRGEGSYNEQFF. For the CDR3, the DNA is TGTGCCACCCGCGGCGAAGGATCCTACAATGAGCAGTTCTTC.

V and J are TRBV6-5 and TRBJ1-5; D is perhaps TRBD1 (6 bases). The germline V gene encodes CDR1 MNHEY and CDR2 SVGAGI. The CDR3 is made up of 14 amino acids. V was cut by 5 bases and J by 2 bases, with 10 bases left in between. The DNA of the CDR3 is TGTGCCAGCAGTCCCAACAGGGGCAATCAGCCCCAGCATTTT. As protein: CASSPNRGNQPQHF.

This chain links TRBV7-9 with TRBJ2-5; D is unresolved. There are 14 residues in the CDR3. Trimming stripped 1 base from V and 1 base from J, with 7 bases between. CDR1 and CDR2 (germline): SEHNR, FQNEAQ (reference sequence). The CDR3 DNA reads TGTGCCAGCAGCTTAGGAATAGTCCAAGAGACCCAGTACTTC. Its translation: CASSLGIVQETQYF. Full variable domain (remainder filled in from reference TRBV7-9 and TRBJ2-5): DTGVSQNPRHKITKRGQNVTFRCDPISEHNRLYWYRQTLGQGPEFLTYFQNEAQLEKSRLLSDRFSAERPKGSFSTLEIQRTEQGDSAMYLCASSLGIVQETQYFGPGTRLLVL.

The chain employs TRBV5-1 and TRBJ2-7; 11 nucleotides line up with TRBD2. Germline CDR1 SGHRS, CDR2 YFSETQ. CDR3 length equals 16 residues. With 1 base clipped from V and 7 bases from J, the junction kept 10 bases outside the gene matches. As DNA, the CDR3 is TGCGCCAGCAGCTTGTTTTTACTAGCGGGAGCGGGAGAGCAGTACTTC. Its translation: CASSLFLLAGAGEQYF.

This clone was counted only a few times. V and J are TRBV18 and TRBJ2-1, with D possibly TRBD2 on 5 matching bases. Germline CDR1 reads KGHSH; CDR2 reads LQKENI. This CDR3 comprises 20 residues. V was cut by 3 bases and J by 0 bases, with 24 bases left in between. The CDR3 loop is CASSPAMKLDGMSSYNEQFF. CDR3 nucleotides: TGTGCCAGCTCACCCGCGATGAAACTTGACGGGATGAGCTCCTACAATGAGCAGTTCTTC.